This record concerns one TCR beta chain sequence. There is no known antigen for this receptor. Per-nucleotide qualities are absent, and no much larger clonotype sits a single base away. This entry comes from a study of blood T cell repertoires in COVID-19 (TCRdb year 2020). Broadly, across the study: The collaborator samples originated in the United States, Italy and Spain and spanned the acute and convalescent phases of COVID-19. The samples were drawn from two sources: the first 160 participants of the ongoing ImmuneRACE study, and 1,000 to 1,500 subjects contributed by 6 global collaborators. The sample metadata nearly always contained a de-identified subject ID, COVID-19 status, age in years and sex. HLA class I and class II types, where available, came from metadata supplied by the sample provider rather than from assay-based typing. The material from the prospective study consisted of cDNA or gDNA derived from T cells, B-cell-depleted T cells, or PBMCs. A freely available public database, intended as a resource for researchers studying the immune response to SARS-CoV-2, is where the repertoires were released. Subjects who had been exposed to COVID-19, were actively infected with it, or had recovered from it provided the deeply sampled blood TCRbeta repertoires that made up the dataset.

Cut back by 0 bases and 5 bases, the V and J ends lie 12 bases apart. Looking up the germline V gene yields CDR1 SGDLS and CDR2 YYNGEE. From the cysteine through the phenylalanine, the CDR3 covers 14 amino acids. The DNA shown is the 42-base CDR3, in frame from base 1. Each collaborating institution followed its own protocols to collect whole blood in K2EDTA tubes. Collaborator samples were shipped for TCRbeta analysis as frozen whole blood, isolated PBMCs, or DNA extracted from either sample type. The research as a whole found: The quantity of clinical and demographic metadata differed by source and by participant and was supplied without curation.

TCRbeta CDR3 regions were amplified from genomic DNA using the immunoSEQ Assay, a bias-controlled multiplex PCR. As for the authors' bioinformatics: The number of nucleated cells in each sample was estimated by amplification of reference gene primers within the assay. Sequence reads were collapsed and filtered to measure the absolute abundance of every unique TCRbeta CDR3 rearrangement. Productive Simpson clonality was computed per sample as the square root of Simpson's diversity index over productive rearrangements. This is the immuneACCESS table as TCRdb keeps it, with only in-frame sequences that have V and J called. A part of the clones is gone; compared with another copy, unresolved V genes explain less than half, and the rest is unexplained. Clonal size and the V and J genes are those of that table, whereas D and trimming came from the DNA. For this sample there are around 100,000 clones; roughly 79% appear just once. The ten largest clonotypes hold 9.5% to 13% of the sample.

The V and J genes are TRBV9 and TRBJ2-7; TRBD1 could be the D gene, as 6 bases match. The sequenced sample consisted of peripheral blood. This clonotype was obtained from a woman in her 70s with acute or convalescent COVID-19. At the DNA level, the sequence is TGTGCCAGCAGCGTAGAGGTGGGGGCCGACGAGCAGTACTTC. This translates into CASSVEVGADEQYF.